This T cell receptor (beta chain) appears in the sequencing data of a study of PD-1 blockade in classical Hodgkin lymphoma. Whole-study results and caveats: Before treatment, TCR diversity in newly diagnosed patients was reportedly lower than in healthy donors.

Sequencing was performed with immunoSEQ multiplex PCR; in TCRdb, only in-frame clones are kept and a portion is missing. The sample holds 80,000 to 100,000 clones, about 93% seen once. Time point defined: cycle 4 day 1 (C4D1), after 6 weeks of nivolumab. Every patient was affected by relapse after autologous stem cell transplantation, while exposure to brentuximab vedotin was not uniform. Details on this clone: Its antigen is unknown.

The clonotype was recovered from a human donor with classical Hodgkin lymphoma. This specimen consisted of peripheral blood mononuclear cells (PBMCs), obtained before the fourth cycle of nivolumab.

CDR3 in DNA: TGTGCCATCAGTGAGTCTGTCGGGAACACTGAAGCTTTCTTT. It encodes CAISESVGNTEAFF. The V and J genes are TRBV10-3 and TRBJ1-1, with D unclear. In germline, CDR1 is ENHRY, CDR2 SYGVKD. The CDR3 has 14 residues. Trimming left V 0 bases short and J 1 base short, with 6 bases between.